These T cell receptor beta chains were read from a single sample in a study of identifying expanded T cells in peripheral blood. This table comes from immunoSEQ multiplex PCR, and its TCRdb copy is limited to in-frame clones, with some not included. The sample lists around 76,000 clones; roughly nine tenths were seen once. Material for sequencing was blood. The origin of the receptors is a person aged 18-70 years in good health. Both conserved end residues are part of each CDR3. A D gene is named only where the DNA matches it firmly. Not every row has a clone size; where given, it reads once, few, many or a size class.

V gene: TRBV6-5
clone size: NA
J gene: TRBJ1-3
D gene: TRBD1
CDR3 protein: CASSYSDRAGNTIYF
CDR3 DNA: TGTGCCAGCAGTTACTCGGACAGGGCTGGAAACACCATATATTTT

V gene: TRBV6-6
clone size: NA
J gene: TRBJ1-2
D gene: TRBD1
CDR3 protein: CASSYGAGGDGYTF
CDR3 DNA: TGTGCCAGCAGTTACGGGGCAGGGGGCGATGGCTACACCTTC

V gene: TRBV10-3
clone size: NA
J gene: TRBJ2-7
D gene: NA
CDR3 protein: CAISVLSGSYEQYF
CDR3 DNA: TGTGCCATCAGCGTACTTAGCGGCAGCTACGAGCAGTACTTC

V gene: TRBV29-1
clone size: NA
J gene: TRBJ1-2
D gene: NA
CDR3 protein: CSSMGGPDYGYTF
CDR3 DNA: TGCAGCTCCATGGGGGGACCCGACTATGGCTACACCTTC

V gene: TRBV5-1
clone size: NA
J gene: TRBJ1-1
D gene: NA
CDR3 protein: CASSLAGGPNTEAFF
CDR3 DNA: TGCGCCAGCAGCTTGGCAGGAGGGCCGAACACTGAAGCTTTCTTT

V gene: TRBV6-5
clone size: NA
J gene: TRBJ1-2
D gene: NA
CDR3 protein: CASSPRRDWDYGYTF
CDR3 DNA: TGTGCCAGCAGTCCCCGGAGAGACTGGGACTATGGCTACACCTTC

V gene: TRBV7-6
clone size: NA
J gene: TRBJ2-3
D gene: NA
CDR3 protein: CASSLIGGGPEDTQYF
CDR3 DNA: TGTGCCAGCAGCTTAATAGGGGGAGGGCCTGAAGATACGCAGTATTTT

V gene: TRBV30
clone size: once
J gene: TRBJ1-2
D gene: NA
CDR3 protein: CAWSGELGARGYTF
CDR3 DNA: TGTGCCTGGAGTGGCGAACTCGGGGCTCGCGGCTACACCTTC

V gene: TRBV6-5
clone size: NA
J gene: TRBJ1-1
D gene: NA
CDR3 protein: CASSYSKGQKNTEAFF
CDR3 DNA: TGTGCCAGCAGTTACTCGAAAGGGCAGAAGAACACTGAAGCTTTCTTT

V gene: TRBV7-2
clone size: NA
J gene: TRBJ2-5
D gene: NA
CDR3 protein: CASSLDRGDETQYF
CDR3 DNA: TGTGCCAGCAGCTTAGATAGGGGTGACGAGACCCAGTACTTC

V gene: TRBV2
clone size: NA
J gene: TRBJ1-5
D gene: TRBD1
CDR3 protein: CASGRDRDNQPQHF
CDR3 DNA: TGTGCCAGCGGCCGGGACAGGGACAATCAGCCCCAGCATTTT

V gene: TRBV5-1
clone size: few
J gene: TRBJ2-7
D gene: NA
CDR3 protein: CASSLPSPGGEQYF
CDR3 DNA: TGCGCCAGCAGCTTGCCCAGCCCCGGGGGCGAGCAGTACTTC

V gene: TRBV5-1
clone size: once
J gene: TRBJ2-7
D gene: NA
CDR3 protein: CASSSLPGYEQYF
CDR3 DNA: TGCGCCAGCAGCTCGCTACCCGGCTACGAGCAGTACTTC

V gene: TRBV5-1
clone size: NA
J gene: TRBJ2-5
D gene: NA
CDR3 protein: CASSLRGVGETQYF
CDR3 DNA: TGCGCCAGCAGCTTGCGAGGGGTCGGGGAGACCCAGTACTTC

V gene: TRBV6-6
clone size: NA
J gene: TRBJ1-2
D gene: NA
CDR3 protein: CASVLRDRSNYGYTF
CDR3 DNA: TGTGCCAGTGTTCTCCGAGACAGGTCTAACTATGGCTACACCTTC

V gene: TRBV9
clone size: NA
J gene: TRBJ2-1
D gene: NA
CDR3 protein: CASSYRSDGSSYNEQFF
CDR3 DNA: TGTGCCAGCAGCTATCGAAGTGACGGGAGTAGCTACAATGAGCAGTTCTTC

V gene: TRBV4-3
clone size: NA
J gene: TRBJ1-2
D gene: NA
CDR3 protein: CASSQDWGVGTWVYGYTF
CDR3 DNA: TGCGCCAGCAGCCAAGATTGGGGGGTGGGAACTTGGGTCTATGGCTACACCTTC

V gene: TRBV5-1
clone size: NA
J gene: TRBJ1-1
D gene: NA
CDR3 protein: CASSLEGVRGGNTEAFF
CDR3 DNA: TGCGCCAGCAGCTTGGAGGGGGTCAGGGGAGGGAACACTGAAGCTTTCTTT

V gene: TRBV27
clone size: NA
J gene: TRBJ1-1
D gene: NA
CDR3 protein: CASSLLGGAAFF
CDR3 DNA: TGTGCCAGCAGTTTATTGGGAGGGGCGGCTTTCTTT

V gene: TRBV12-5
clone size: NA
J gene: TRBJ1-3
D gene: NA
CDR3 protein: CASGFISGGPGNTIYF
CDR3 DNA: TGTGCTAGTGGTTTTATCTCGGGAGGACCTGGAAACACCATATATTTT

V gene: TRBV19
clone size: NA
J gene: TRBJ1-2
D gene: NA
CDR3 protein: CASSRRLVDGYTF
CDR3 DNA: TGTGCCAGTAGTCGACGGCTAGTAGATGGCTACACCTTC

V gene: TRBV7-2
clone size: NA
J gene: TRBJ2-2
D gene: NA
CDR3 protein: CASSLGLVTGELFF
CDR3 DNA: TGTGCCAGCAGCTTAGGACTAGTCACCGGGGAGCTGTTTTTT

V gene: TRBV7-9
clone size: NA
J gene: TRBJ2-7
D gene: NA
CDR3 protein: CASSLVASVSYEQYF
CDR3 DNA: TGTGCCAGCAGCTTAGTGGCTAGCGTGTCCTACGAGCAGTACTTC

V gene: TRBV7-9
clone size: NA
J gene: TRBJ1-4
D gene: TRBD1
CDR3 protein: CASSFGTRGPTNEKLFF
CDR3 DNA: TGTGCCAGCAGCTTTGGTACCAGGGGGCCTACTAATGAAAAACTGTTTTTT

V gene: TRBV21-1
clone size: NA
J gene: TRBJ2-5
D gene: NA
CDR3 protein: CASSRTNFSGGEYDQETQYF
CDR3 DNA: TGTGCCAGCAGCCGCACCAACTTTAGCGGGGGAGAATATGACCAAGAGACCCAGTACTTC

V gene: TRBV19
clone size: NA
J gene: TRBJ2-7
D gene: NA
CDR3 protein: CASCEGSGEQYF
CDR3 DNA: TGTGCCAGTTGCGAGGGCAGCGGCGAGCAGTACTTC

V gene: TRBV13
clone size: NA
J gene: TRBJ1-1
D gene: TRBD1
CDR3 protein: CASSDRGRNTEAFF
CDR3 DNA: TGTGCCAGCAGCGACAGGGGGCGGAACACTGAAGCTTTCTTT

V gene: TRBV9
clone size: NA
J gene: TRBJ2-1
D gene: NA
CDR3 protein: CASSAALHEQFF
CDR3 DNA: TGTGCCAGCAGCGCCGCCCTACATGAGCAGTTCTTC

V gene: TRBV9
clone size: NA
J gene: TRBJ1-4
D gene: NA
CDR3 protein: CASSVGSATNEKLFF
CDR3 DNA: TGTGCCAGCAGCGTAGGGAGTGCGACTAATGAAAAACTGTTTTTT

V gene: TRBV28
clone size: NA
J gene: TRBJ2-1
D gene: NA
CDR3 protein: CASTPDSGLSGNEQFF
CDR3 DNA: TGTGCCAGCACCCCGGACTCCGGTTTATCTGGCAATGAGCAGTTCTTC

V gene: TRBV5-1
clone size: NA
J gene: TRBJ1-2
D gene: NA
CDR3 protein: CASSPGIPDYGYTF
CDR3 DNA: TGCGCCAGCAGCCCAGGGATTCCGGACTATGGCTACACCTTC